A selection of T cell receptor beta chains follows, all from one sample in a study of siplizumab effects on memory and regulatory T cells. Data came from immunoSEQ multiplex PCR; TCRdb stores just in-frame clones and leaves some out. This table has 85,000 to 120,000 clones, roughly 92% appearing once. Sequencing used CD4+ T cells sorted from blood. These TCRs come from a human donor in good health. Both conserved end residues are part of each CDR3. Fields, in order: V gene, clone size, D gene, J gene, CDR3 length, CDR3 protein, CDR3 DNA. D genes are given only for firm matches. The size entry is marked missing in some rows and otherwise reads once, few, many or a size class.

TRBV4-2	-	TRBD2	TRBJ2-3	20	CASSLLRGGTSGGSTDTQYF	TGTGCCAGCAGCCTCCTCCGGGGCGGGACTAGCGGAGGTAGCACAGATACGCAGTATTTT
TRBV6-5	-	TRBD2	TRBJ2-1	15	CASSYYSGRKNEQFF	TGTGCCAGCAGTTATTATAGCGGGAGGAAGAATGAGCAGTTCTTC
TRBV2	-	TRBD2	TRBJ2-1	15	CASSEFGGRASEQFF	TGTGCCAGCAGTGAATTTGGCGGGAGGGCCAGTGAGCAGTTCTTC
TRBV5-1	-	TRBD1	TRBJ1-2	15	CASSSTGTGASGYTF	TGCGCCAGCAGCTCTACCGGGACAGGGGCATCTGGCTACACCTTC
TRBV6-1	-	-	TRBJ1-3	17	CASSEAVNRRQGNTIYF	TGTGCCAGCAGTGAAGCCGTGAACCGACGGCAAGGAAACACCATATATTTT
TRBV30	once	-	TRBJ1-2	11	CAWTTTRGYTF	TGTGCCTGGACTACCACCCGTGGCTACACCTTC
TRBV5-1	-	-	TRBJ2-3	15	CASSLDGTGTDTQYF	TGCGCCAGCAGCTTGGATGGGACGGGCACAGATACGCAGTATTTT
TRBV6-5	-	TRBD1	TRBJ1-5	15	CASSRGGTGNQPQHF	TGTGCCAGCAGCCGCGGGGGGACAGGGAATCAGCCCCAGCATTTT
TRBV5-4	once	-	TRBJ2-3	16	CASSLPGRRITDTQYF	TGTGCCAGCAGCTTGCCCGGACGACGAATCACAGATACGCAGTATTTT
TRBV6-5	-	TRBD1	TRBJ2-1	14	CASGRDRGLPEQFF	TGTGCCAGTGGGCGGGACAGGGGGCTGCCTGAGCAGTTCTTC
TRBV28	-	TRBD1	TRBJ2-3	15	CASSFGRQGTDTQYF	TGTGCCAGCAGTTTTGGGCGACAGGGGACAGATACGCAGTATTTT
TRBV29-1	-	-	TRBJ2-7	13	CSAMFPGSYEQYF	TGCAGCGCTATGTTCCCAGGTTCCTACGAGCAGTACTTC
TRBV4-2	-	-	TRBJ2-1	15	CASSQVFAEENEQFF	TGTGCCAGCAGCCAAGTTTTCGCGGAGGAAAATGAGCAGTTCTTC
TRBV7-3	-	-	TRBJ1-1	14	CASSPPGFRPEAFF	TGTGCCAGCAGCCCCCCGGGGTTTCGACCTGAAGCTTTCTTT
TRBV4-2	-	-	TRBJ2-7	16	CASSQDPASADYEQYF	TGTGCCAGCAGCCAAGACCCTGCTAGCGCCGATTACGAGCAGTACTTC
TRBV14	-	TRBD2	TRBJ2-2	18	CASSPLAAGVGYPGELFF	TGTGCCAGCAGCCCCCTGGCAGCGGGAGTCGGGTATCCGGGGGAGCTGTTTTTT
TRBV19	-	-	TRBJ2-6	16	CASSIARTSGANVLTF	TGTGCCAGTAGTATAGCCCGGACCTCTGGGGCCAACGTCCTGACTTTC
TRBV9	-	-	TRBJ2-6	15	CASSAQGTGANVLTF	TGTGCCAGCAGCGCACAGGGTACCGGGGCCAACGTCCTGACTTTC
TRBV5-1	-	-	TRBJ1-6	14	CASSLETYSSPLHF	TGCGCCAGCAGCTTGGAAACATACAGCTCACCCCTCCACTTT
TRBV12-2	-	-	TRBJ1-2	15	CASRLKPPTGVGYTF	TGTGCAAGTCGCTTAAAGCCCCCGACAGGGGTGGGCTACACCTTC